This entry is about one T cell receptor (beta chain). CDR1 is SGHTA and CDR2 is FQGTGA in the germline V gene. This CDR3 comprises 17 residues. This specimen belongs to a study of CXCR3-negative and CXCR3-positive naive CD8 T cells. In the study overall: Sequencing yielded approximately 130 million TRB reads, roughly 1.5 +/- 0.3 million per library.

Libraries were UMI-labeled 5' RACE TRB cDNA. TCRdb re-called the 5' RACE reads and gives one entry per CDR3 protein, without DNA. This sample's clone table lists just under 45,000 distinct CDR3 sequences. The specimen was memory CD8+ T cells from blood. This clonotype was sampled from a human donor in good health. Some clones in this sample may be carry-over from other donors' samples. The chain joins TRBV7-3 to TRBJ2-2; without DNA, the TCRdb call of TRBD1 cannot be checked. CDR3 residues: CASSLTGAGANTGELFF.